This T cell receptor (beta chain) came from a study of blood T cell repertoires in COVID-19. For the study at large: Acute-phase and convalescent COVID-19 samples originated in the United States, Italy and Spain. Nucleic acid was either cDNA or gDNA, and it came from T cells, B-cell-depleted T cells, or PBMCs.

In the original processing: From reference gene primer amplification, estimates of nucleated cell counts were derived. The table came from immunoSEQ multiplex PCR; TCRdb's copy has only in-frame clones and leaves some out. That table furnishes V, J and clone size, whereas the DNA furnished D and trimming. This sample has some 290,000 clones; approximately 90% occur once, and the top ten carry about 2.1%. Individuals aged about 18 to 89 years were recruited from fewer than 30 US areas. V shed 6 bases and J 9 bases; nucleotides not matched to a gene: 9. The CDR3 has 14 amino acids. Germline assignment: CDR1 SEHNR and CDR2 FQNEAQ (reference sequence).

What was sequenced was PBMCs or T cells enriched from blood (not recorded which). The gene calls are TRBV7-9 and TRBJ2-1; 9 bases map to TRBD2. The sequence was collected from a woman in her thirties or forties with acute COVID-19. DNA for the CDR3: TGTGCCAGCAGTCTTCCGGGACTAGCAGTTGAGCAGTTCTTC. Translating it yields CASSLPGLAVEQFF.